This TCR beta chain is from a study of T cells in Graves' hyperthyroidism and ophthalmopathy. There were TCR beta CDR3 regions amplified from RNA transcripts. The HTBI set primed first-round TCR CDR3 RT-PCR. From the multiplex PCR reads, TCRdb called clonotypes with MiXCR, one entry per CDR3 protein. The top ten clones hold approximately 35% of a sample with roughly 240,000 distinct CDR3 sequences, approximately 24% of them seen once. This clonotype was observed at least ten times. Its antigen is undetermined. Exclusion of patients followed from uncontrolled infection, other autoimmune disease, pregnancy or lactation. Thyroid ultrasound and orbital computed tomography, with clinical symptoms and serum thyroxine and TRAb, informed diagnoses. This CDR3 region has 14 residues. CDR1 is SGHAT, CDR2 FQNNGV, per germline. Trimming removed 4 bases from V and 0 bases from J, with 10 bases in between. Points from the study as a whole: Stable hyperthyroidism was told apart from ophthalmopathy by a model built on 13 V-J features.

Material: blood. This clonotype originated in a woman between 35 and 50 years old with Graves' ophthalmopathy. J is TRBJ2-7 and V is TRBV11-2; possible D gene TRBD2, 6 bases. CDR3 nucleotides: TGTGCCAGCAGCTATAGCGGTTTCTCCTACGAGCAGTACTTC. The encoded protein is CASSYSGFSYEQYF.